The rows below give T cell receptor beta chains drawn from one sample of a study of blood T cells in healthy people across ages. One entry per CDR3 protein results from TCRdb running MiXCR on the 5' RACE reads. The table has 750,000 to 950,000 distinct CDR3 sequences, 20% to 30% seen once. This sample was also put to use in a study of T cells of mothers and their children.

Sequenced material: blood. The receptors shown here come from a boy between 5 and 17 years old in good health. Each CDR3 is given without its conserved first and last residue.

TRBV24-1	TRBJ2-7	ATSDPGTGAYEQY
TRBV9	TRBJ2-7	ASSVVADRYEQY
TRBV12-3/TRBV12-4	TRBJ1-5	ASSRGGNSNQPQH
TRBV5-1	TRBJ1-4	ASSAGGYEKLF
TRBV10-3	TRBJ2-3	AISDGSGRTTDTQY
TRBV2	.	AMGEVYDEQF
TRBV3-1	TRBJ2-7	ASSQSRDTEQY
TRBV6-1	TRBJ1-1	ASSEGFTKGDTEAF
TRBV6-6	TRBJ1-3	ASRGFKDSGNTIY
TRBV7-2	TRBJ1-4	ASSLGFRSLEKLF
TRBV20-1	.	SALGLGYNEQF